These T cell receptor beta chains were read from a single sample in a study of Ad26.COV2.S vaccination and SARS-CoV-2 variants. Libraries were prepared by immunoSEQ multiplex PCR; TCRdb keeps only in-frame clonotypes and omits some of them. The repertoire includes about 350,000 clones, 88% of them detected once, and 6.4% sits in the top ten. The sample was peripheral blood, taken in a trial of Ad26.COV2.S vaccine versus placebo. Receptor source: a person aged 18-60 years who received the Ad26.COV2.S COVID-19 vaccine or a placebo. The CDR3 runs from the conserved cysteine through the conserved F or W. The D gene is left open where the match is weak. Clone size is shown for a subset of rows, as once, few, many or a class of expanded clone.

DNA	CDR3	V	J	size	D
TGTGCCAGCAGCGGCCGCCGGGGGGCATTAGCTAACTATGGCTACACCTTC	CASSGRRGALANYGYTF	TRBV9	TRBJ1-2	.	.
TGTGCCAGCACTACAGGGGCCTACGAGCAGTACTTC	CASTTGAYEQYF	TRBV7-9	TRBJ2-7	few	TRBD1
TGTGCCAGCAGCTCCGGGACTAGCTTTTACTTC	CASSSGTSFYF	TRBV27	TRBJ2-7	.	TRBD2
TGTGCCAGTAGTCCTCCGAAAGACAGGTCTAATGAAAAACTGTTTTTT	CASSPPKDRSNEKLFF	TRBV19	TRBJ1-4	.	.
TGTGCCAGTAGTATAACCGGCAGGGGCAATCAGCCCCAGCATTTT	CASSITGRGNQPQHF	TRBV19	TRBJ1-5	.	.
TGTGCCAGTAGTTTGGGACAGGGGGACTACGAGCAGTACTTC	CASSLGQGDYEQYF	TRBV19	TRBJ2-7	.	TRBD1
TGTGCCAGCAGCCTACACAGGGGGCTTGACGTGGGACGGTCATACGAGCAGTACTTC	CASSLHRGLDVGRSYEQYF	TRBV7-2	TRBJ2-7	.	TRBD1
TGTGCCTGGCTTACGGGGCGCGGGGAGAGTGGCTACACCTTC	CAWLTGRGESGYTF	TRBV30	TRBJ1-2	.	.
TGCGCCAGCAGCCACGGAACAGGCTCAGCACTAAACGAGCAGTACTTC	CASSHGTGSALNEQYF	TRBV4-3	TRBJ2-7	few	.
TGCGCCAGCAGTTCTCAAGAGACCCAGTACTTC	CASSSQETQYF	TRBV5-1	TRBJ2-5	.	.
TGCAGCGTTGACAGGACGGCGTATGGCTACACCTTC	CSVDRTAYGYTF	TRBV29-1	TRBJ1-2	.	.
TGTGCCAGCAGCCGCACGACTAGCGGGAGGTTATACTACTCCTACGAGCAGTACTTC	CASSRTTSGRLYYSYEQYF	TRBV7-2	TRBJ2-7	few	TRBD2
TGCAGCGTGGAGGCAGACCGCGAAGAGGGCTACACCTTC	CSVEADREEGYTF	TRBV29-1	TRBJ1-2	.	.
TGCGCCAGCAGCTCCGGACGGAGTCCTACCTACGAGCAGTACTTC	CASSSGRSPTYEQYF	TRBV5-1	TRBJ2-7	.	.
TGTGCCAGCAGCTTAACCCAGCGGGAGGGACCGGGCTCCTACGAGCAGTACTTC	CASSLTQREGPGSYEQYF	TRBV7-8	TRBJ2-7	once	TRBD2
TGTGCCAGCAGCCGGGGCGTGCTAGGGGGGAATAATGGCTACACCTTC	CASSRGVLGGNNGYTF	TRBV5-4	TRBJ1-2	.	.
TGTGCCAGCAGCCTTTCGGCCCCAAGCACCGGGGAGCTGTTTTTT	CASSLSAPSTGELFF	TRBV7-9	TRBJ2-2	.	.
TGTGCAAGGGGGGGGAGTTCGACTAATGAAAAACTGTTTTTT	CARGGSSTNEKLFF	TRBV2	TRBJ1-4	.	.
TGTGCCACCAGCAGAGTGCAGCAAGTCGGCGCTGAAGCTTTCTTT	CATSRVQQVGAEAFF	TRBV15	TRBJ1-1	.	.
TGTGCCAGCAGGTTGGCGTCGTACAATGAGCAGTTCTTC	CASRLASYNEQFF	TRBV7-2	TRBJ2-1	.	.
TGTGCCAGCAGCCAAGCTCCGGGAACCGTGAGCTCTGGAAACACCATATATTTT	CASSQAPGTVSSGNTIYF	TRBV3-1/TRBV3-2	TRBJ1-3	.	.
TGTGCCAGCAGTTTCAGGGTAGGTGGCTACACCTTC	CASSFRVGGYTF	TRBV12-3/TRBV12-4	TRBJ1-2	.	.
TGTGCCAGCAGCTTTGGCAACTCGAACACCGGGGAGCTGTTTTTT	CASSFGNSNTGELFF	TRBV7-3	TRBJ2-2	.	.
TGCGCCAGCAGTTCCGGCCCGCTGGAGGGTTTTAATGAAAAACTGTTTTTT	CASSSGPLEGFNEKLFF	TRBV5-1	TRBJ1-4	.	.
TGTGCCAGCAGCTCTTCTCCAGGGACCCTGGGAGGCACCATATATTTT	CASSSSPGTLGGTIYF	TRBV11-2	TRBJ1-3	.	.
TGTGCCAGCAGCTTAAGAGGTGTTCGGGAGACCCAGTACTTC	CASSLRGVRETQYF	TRBV13	TRBJ2-5	.	.
TGTGCCAGCAGCCAAGATTCGTATGAGCAGTTCTTC	CASSQDSYEQFF	TRBV4-2	TRBJ2-1	.	.
TGTGCCAGCAGCTTAAACGGGGGCTCCTACAATGAGCAGTTCTTC	CASSLNGGSYNEQFF	TRBV7-3	TRBJ2-1	.	.